The 20 T cell receptor beta chains listed next were all sequenced from one sample in a study of T cell repertoires in cytomegalovirus infection. No cognate antigen is known for these TCRs. MiXCR, run by TCRdb on the reads, gives a single entry per CDR3 protein. The profile covers about 150,000 distinct CDR3 sequences, with approximately 30% appearing a single time and 45% to 55% taken by the ten largest. This material consisted of CD8+ T cells from cultured PBMCs, taken from culture after CMV antigen stimulation. These receptor sequences come from a human donor in good health (CMV status not recorded). Some clones in this sample may be carry-over from other donors' samples.

This clonotype was detected only a few times. The chain combines TRBV4-1 with TRBJ2-6, with 7 bases aligning to TRBD2. Unmatched junction bases numbered 6, after V lost 4 bases and J lost 0 bases. The CDR3 length is 17 residues. Germline CDR1 reads MGHRA; CDR2 reads YSYEKL. This CDR3 reads CASSLREGYSGANVLTF. As DNA, the CDR3 is TGCGCCAGCAGCCTAAGGGAGGGCTACTCTGGGGCCAACGTCCTGACTTTC.

The chain employs TRBV12-3 or TRBV12-4 and TRBJ2-4, with D possibly matching TRBD2 (7 bases). The CDR3 extends over 14 amino acids. Trimming left V 4 bases short and J 4 bases short, with 11 bases between. The CDR3 loop is CASSWGGPKNIQYF. CDR3 sequence (DNA): TGTGCCAGCAGTTGGGGGGGCCCAAAAAACATTCAGTACTTC.

The chain uses TRBV6-6 and TRBJ2-2; D unresolved. The V gene's germline CDR1 is MNHNY and CDR2 SVGAGI (reference sequence). V was shortened by 5 bases and J by 0 bases, with 13 bases between the two germline ends. This CDR3 region has 16 residues. The CDR3: CASSPLWAPNTGELFF. CDR3 sequence (DNA): TGTGCCAGCAGTCCCCTATGGGCACCGAACACCGGGGAGCTGTTTTTT.

V is TRBV6-1 and J is TRBJ2-7, with D maybe TRBD2 (6 bases). Germline V lookup: CDR1 MNHNS, CDR2 SASEGT. Trimming cost V 6 bases and J 2 bases, with 14 bases left between them. This CDR3 is built from 14 residues. The CDR3 sequence: CASRGAEGTYEQYF. The CDR3, as DNA: TGTGCCAGCAGGGGCGCGGAGGGAACCTACGAGCAGTACTTC.

V and J are TRBV6-6 and TRBJ2-3, with D perhaps matching TRBD2 (5 bases). The V end was cut by 5 bases, the J end by 0 bases, with 12 bases between. CDR3 length equals 15 residues. Per germline, CDR1 MNHNY and CDR2 SVGAGI (reference sequence). The CDR3 bases are TGTGCCAGCAGTCCTGTGGCTAGCAGCACAGATACGCAGTATTTT. Encoded protein: CASSPVASSTDTQYF.

This clonotype was seen only a few times. This rearrangement joins TRBV2 to TRBJ2-5, with unresolved D. Germline loops: CDR1 SNHLY, CDR2 FYNNEI. V was cut by 6 bases and J by 2 bases, with 10 bases left in between. The CDR3 loop spans 13 amino acids. The CDR3 sequence: CASSGQVQETQYF. CDR3 bases: TGTGCCAGCAGCGGTCAAGTACAAGAGACCCAGTACTTC. Complete variable domain (other parts from reference TRBV2 and TRBJ2-5): EPEVTQTPSHQVTQMGQEVILRCVPISNHLYFYWYRQILGQKVEFLVSFYNNEISEKSEIFDDQFSVERPDGSNFTLKIRSTKLEDSAMYFCASSGQVQETQYFGPGTRLLVL.

This clonotype was picked up a small number of times. V is TRBV7-2 and J is TRBJ1-2; possible D gene TRBD1, 5 bases. The CDR3 spans 13 residues. V lost 5 bases to trimming and J lost 1 base, with 8 bases between them. The V gene's germline CDR1 is SGHTA and CDR2 FQGNSA. The CDR3 nucleotides read TGTGCCAGCAGCCGGGGCTATAACTATGGCTACACCTTC. Its protein is CASSRGYNYGYTF.

The V call is TRBV29-1, the J call TRBJ1-2, with D unclear. V lost 1 base and J lost 0, with 9 bases in between. CDR1 is SQVTM and CDR2 is ANQGSEA in the germline V gene. The CDR3 covers 14 residues. CDR3 loop: CSVEGGSSNYGYTF. CDR3 DNA sequence: TGCAGCGTTGAAGGCGGCAGTTCTAACTATGGCTACACCTTC.

This clonotype was found a few times. CDR3 sequence reads: CASSIGTDHYNSPLHF. The CDR3 region has the DNA TGTGCCAGTAGTATTGGGACGGATCACTATAATTCACCCCTCCACTTT. The rearrangement uses TRBV19 and TRBJ1-6; a possible D gene is TRBD1 (5 bases). The V and J ends lost 3 bases and 3 bases respectively, with 12 bases between them. The CDR3 is made up of 16 amino acids. CDR1 is LNHDA, CDR2 SQIVND, per germline (reference sequence). Full variable domain (missing parts from reference TRBV19 and TRBJ1-6): DGGITQSPKYLFRKEGQNVTLSCEQNLNHDAMYWYRQDPGQGLRLIYYSQIVNDFQKGDIAEGYSVSREKKESFPLTVTSAQKNPTAFYLCASSIGTDHYNSPLHFGNGTRLTVT.

This clonotype occurred many times. This sequence joins TRBV19 and TRBJ1-2; D is unclear. Germline lookup yields CDR1 LNHDA and CDR2 SQIVND (reference sequence). The ends were cut back, 7 bases at V and 4 bases at J, with 19 bases in the middle. The CDR3 consists of 15 residues. The CDR3, as DNA: TGTGCCAGTACCACAGCGGTAGGCCTTATCTATGGCTACACCTTC. This gives the protein CASTTAVGLIYGYTF.

The V call is TRBV9, the J call TRBJ1-5; D gene uncertain. V was clipped by 9 bases and J by 5 bases, with 3 bases between them. Germline CDR1 is SGDLS and CDR2 is YYNGEE. This CDR3 is built from 9 residues. DNA of the CDR3: TGTGCCACTTATCAGCCCCAGCATTTT. It translates to CATYQPQHF.

This clonotype was recorded a few times. The chain has TRBV28 and TRBJ2-3, with no clear D. CDR3 length equals 15 residues. The germline V gene has CDR1 MDHEN and CDR2 SYDVKM. Trimming shortened V by 6 bases and J by 0 bases, and 13 bases separated the two germline ends. DNA for the CDR3: TGTGCCAGCAGCCGCCCGGGCTTCAGCACAGATACGCAGTATTTT. Residues: CASSRPGFSTDTQYF.

This chain uses TRBV5-1 with TRBJ2-5; D ambiguous. V was trimmed by 4 bases and J by 9 bases, leaving 16 bases between them. The germline CDR1 and CDR2 sequences are SGHRS and YFSETQ. The CDR3 has 13 residues. The CDR3 loop reads CASSEDGRSAQYF. The CDR3 coding sequence is TGCGCCAGCAGCGAGGACGGCCGGTCGGCCCAGTACTTC. Full variable domain (rest looked up from reference TRBV5-1 and TRBJ2-5): KAGVTQTPRYLIKTRGQQVTLSCSPISGHRSVSWYQQTPGQGLQFLFEYFSETQRNKGNFPGRFSGRQFSNSRSEMNVSTLELGDSALYLCASSEDGRSAQYFGPGTRLLVL.

The table lists this clonotype with a few counts. The chain carries TRBV6-1 and TRBJ2-7, with D perhaps matching TRBD1 (5 bases). CDR1 is MNHNS, CDR2 SASEGT, per germline. There are 13 residues in the CDR3. Trimming shortened V by 4 bases and J by 6 bases, and 13 bases separated the two germline ends. CDR3 residues: CASSALQETEQYF. The CDR3 bases are TGTGCCAGCAGTGCCCTACAGGAAACCGAGCAGTACTTC.

This clonotype showed up just a few times. Here the CDR3 reads CASSWDTSNQPQHF. Written as DNA, the CDR3 is TGTGCCAGCAGCTGGGACACTAGCAATCAGCCCCAGCATTTT. The rearrangement links TRBV12-3 or TRBV12-4 to TRBJ1-5; tentative D call: TRBD1 (6 bases). The V and J ends lost 6 bases and 0 bases respectively, with 9 bases between them. There are 14 residues in the CDR3.

The J gene is TRBJ1-2, the V gene TRBV15, with no clear D. The CDR3 runs to 15 residues. Germline V lookup: CDR1 LNHNV, CDR2 YYDKDF (reference sequence). V lost 2 bases, J lost 4 bases, and 14 bases lay in between. The CDR3, as DNA: TGTGCCACCAGCAGACCCCCGGAGGTGTTCTATGGCTACACCTTC. Translation: CATSRPPEVFYGYTF.

J is TRBJ2-2 and V is TRBV7-2; 9 bases align to TRBD1. Germline V lookup: CDR1 SGHTA, CDR2 FQGNSA. Trimming removed 5 bases from V and 4 bases from J; junction bases left unmatched: 5. This CDR3 contains 15 residues. In nucleotides, the CDR3 is TGTGCCAGCAGCCCGACAGGGGGTAGCACCGGGGAGCTGTTTTTT. This sequence encodes CASSPTGGSTGELFF.

V gene TRBV7-9 combines with J gene TRBJ2-3; 12 bases agree with TRBD2. The germline V gene has CDR1 SEHNR and CDR2 FQNEAQ (reference sequence). The CDR3 contains 19 residues. V lost 4 bases, J lost 5 bases, and 16 bases stayed unmatched. This CDR3 reads CASSSPPLLAGGPLDTQYF. CDR3 coding DNA: TGTGCCAGCAGCTCGCCGCCCCTCCTAGCGGGGGGGCCTTTAGATACGCAGTATTTT.

The chain links TRBV29-1 to TRBJ1-3; a weak D match, TRBD1 (5 bases). This CDR3 is 12 amino acids long. Germline V gene sequence: CDR1 SQVTM, CDR2 ANQGSEA. V gave up 6 bases and J gave up 3 bases, with 9 bases separating them. The DNA for the CDR3 is TGCAGCGTACTCGACAGTGGAAACACCATATATTTT. Translation: CSVLDSGNTIYF. Full variable domain (outside the CDR3, taken from reference TRBV29-1 and TRBJ1-3): SAVISQKPSRDICQRGTSLTIQCQVDSQVTMMFWYRQQPGQSLTLIATANQGSEATYESGFVIDKFPISRPNLTFSTLTVSNMSPEDSSIYLCSVLDSGNTIYFGEGSWLTVV.

The V and J genes are TRBV6-6 and TRBJ2-2; possibly TRBD1 or TRBD2 for D (5 bases each). CDR3 length: 17 residues. CDR1 MNHNY and CDR2 SVGAGI come from the germline V gene (reference sequence). V gave up 0 bases and J gave up 0 bases, with 11 bases separating them. The CDR3 nucleotides are TGTGCCAGCAGTTACTCGAGTGGGGGATCGAACACCGGGGAGCTGTTTTTT. Its translation: CASSYSSGGSNTGELFF.